Listed below are T cell receptor beta chains from one sample, sequenced in a study of blood T cell repertoires in COVID-19. Some clones are missing from TCRdb's copy, which holds only in-frame ones; the method was immunoSEQ multiplex PCR. Here the sample spans about 200,000 clones, approximately 88% being singletons. The sequencing sample was made of peripheral blood. The receptors derive from a man aged 40-49 years with acute or convalescent COVID-19. Each CDR3 is given with its conserved first and last residue. Each record gives: CDR3 protein, CDR3 DNA, clone size, J gene, V gene, D gene. D genes are given only for firm matches. Expanded clones are given a class, and other clones once, few, many or no size at all.

CASSYWQADTDEQYF TGTGCCAGCAGCTACTGGCAGGCGGACACTGACGAGCAGTACTTC . TRBJ2-7 TRBV5-5 .
CASSPPGGANEQFF TGTGCCAGCAGCCCCCCGGGGGGGGCTAATGAGCAGTTCTTC . TRBJ2-1 TRBV7-2 TRBD2
CASSQEGRGPWSNQPQHF TGTGCCAGCAGCCAAGAAGGCAGGGGGCCATGGAGCAATCAGCCCCAGCATTTT . TRBJ1-5 TRBV4-2 TRBD1
CASSTSGTGNYGYTF TGTGCCAGCAGTACGTCCGGGACAGGGAACTATGGCTACACCTTC . TRBJ1-2 TRBV27 TRBD1
CASSPDRAYEQYF TGTGCCAGCAGCCCGGACAGGGCCTACGAGCAGTACTTC . TRBJ2-7 TRBV7-2 TRBD1
CAWSVSMNTEAFF TGTGCCTGGAGTGTGTCAATGAACACTGAAGCTTTCTTT . TRBJ1-1 TRBV30 .
CAWRQLPSYSGNTIYF TGTGCCTGGCGACAGCTTCCATCATACTCTGGAAACACCATATATTTT . TRBJ1-3 TRBV30 .
CASSVDTTGGPNYGYTF TGTGCCAGCAGCGTGGATACGACAGGGGGACCTAACTATGGCTACACCTTC . TRBJ1-2 TRBV9 TRBD1
CASSPGDGAYGYTF TGTGCCAGCAGTCCGGGGGACGGCGCGTATGGCTACACCTTC . TRBJ1-2 TRBV6-4 .
CASSRQGAYTEAFF TGTGCCAGCAGTAGACAGGGGGCATACACTGAAGCTTTCTTT . TRBJ1-1 TRBV27 TRBD1
CAWKASGGLADTQYF TGTGCCTGGAAGGCTAGCGGGGGGTTGGCAGATACGCAGTATTTT . TRBJ2-3 TRBV30 TRBD2
CASSFEGGQPQHF TGTGCCAGCAGCTTTGAGGGTGGACAGCCCCAGCATTTT . TRBJ1-5 TRBV7-9 .
CASSPRGAHPRSPLHF TGTGCCAGCAGCCCCCGGGGGGCCCACCCTCGTTCACCCCTCCACTTT once TRBJ1-6 TRBV7-8 .
CASSQDPVDRGLGNTIYF TGTGCCAGCAGCCAAGATCCAGTGGACAGGGGGCTAGGAAACACCATATATTTT . TRBJ1-3 TRBV3-1/TRBV3-2 TRBD1
CASSPLVGLNTEAFF TGTGCCAGCTCACCACTGGTGGGCCTCAACACTGAAGCTTTCTTT once TRBJ1-1 TRBV18 .
CASSQNCQGETTEAFF TGCGCCAGCAGTCAAAACTGCCAGGGCGAAACGACTGAAGCTTTCTTT once TRBJ1-1 TRBV23-1 .
CASSFTRGPDTEAFF TGTGCCAGCAGTTTCACCAGGGGGCCTGACACTGAAGCTTTCTTT . TRBJ1-1 TRBV27 TRBD1
CASSPLRGGYQETQYF TGTGCCAGCTCACCCTTACGGGGGGGGTACCAAGAGACCCAGTACTTC . TRBJ2-5 TRBV18 TRBD2
CASTQGQGANGYTF TGTGCCAGCACCCAAGGGCAGGGGGCAAATGGCTACACCTTC once TRBJ1-2 TRBV6-6 TRBD1
CASSQDPRQGYEQFF TGCGCCAGCAGCCAAGATCCGCGTCAGGGATATGAGCAGTTCTTC . TRBJ2-1 TRBV4-1 .
CASSLLGQSSYEQYF TGTGCCAGCAGTTTATTGGGACAGAGTTCCTACGAGCAGTACTTC . TRBJ2-7 TRBV27 TRBD1
CASRETGANSPSEQYF TGCGCCAGCAGGGAGACAGGGGCAAACTCCCCATCCGAGCAGTACTTC . TRBJ2-7 TRBV10-2 TRBD1
CATSDPGFPGGETQYF TGTGCCACCAGTGACCCGGGATTCCCGGGGGGGGAGACCCAGTACTTC . TRBJ2-5 TRBV24-1 TRBD2
CASSRPGQGILDTQYF TGTGCCAGCAGCCGACCGGGACAGGGAATCTTGGATACGCAGTATTTT once TRBJ2-3 TRBV7-9 TRBD1
CASSGGTGAKGYGYTF TGTGCCAGCAGTGGGGGGACAGGGGCCAAAGGATATGGCTACACCTTC . TRBJ1-2 TRBV28 TRBD1
CASSEWTGKHVEQYF TGCGCCAGCAGTGAGTGGACAGGGAAACACGTCGAGCAGTACTTC . TRBJ2-7 TRBV10-2 TRBD1
CASSLWDWTNTGELFF TGCGCCAGCAGCTTGTGGGACTGGACGAACACCGGGGAGCTGTTTTTT . TRBJ2-2 TRBV5-1 .
CASRGGLGYTF TGCGCCAGCCGGGGGGGGTTAGGCTACACCTTC . TRBJ1-2 TRBV4-1 .
CASRGLAPLSSYNEQFF TGTGCCAGCAGGGGACTAGCCCCTCTGAGCTCCTACAATGAGCAGTTCTTC few TRBJ2-1 TRBV27 TRBD2
CASSESGGGEKLFF TGTGCCAGCAGTGAATCCGGGGGGGGTGAAAAACTGTTTTTT . TRBJ1-4 TRBV25-1 .
CASSSQGAQNTEAFF TGCGCCAGCAGCTCCCAGGGGGCGCAGAACACTGAAGCTTTCTTT few TRBJ1-1 TRBV5-1 TRBD1
CASSQKGLITGSEQYF TGTGCCAGCAGCCAAAAGGGCCTGATAACAGGGTCCGAGCAGTACTTC . TRBJ2-7 TRBV3-1/TRBV3-2 .
CASSLVGQPNTEAFF TGCGCCAGCAGCTTGGTGGGACAGCCGAACACTGAAGCTTTCTTT . TRBJ1-1 TRBV5-1 TRBD1